This TCR beta chain was identified in a study of OX40 agonist ivuxolimab in advanced cancers. In the study overall: Ivuxolimab, which targeted the costimulatory receptor OX40 (CD134), was an agonistic, fully human IgG2 monoclonal antibody. Intravenous ivuxolimab was administered to patients every 2 weeks at six dose levels: 0.01, 0.1, 0.3, 1.5, 3 and 10 mg/kg. Among the roughly 50 dose-escalation patients, about 19 had hepatocellular carcinoma, about 15 melanoma, 9 renal cell carcinoma and 9 head and neck cancer. A male proportion of around 83% and a mean age of approximately 58 years, ranging from about 23 to 90, were recorded for the dose-escalation cohort. Prior anti-PD-1, anti-PD-L1 or anti-CTLA-4 therapy was permitted, and 30% to 45% of dose-escalation patients had received checkpoint inhibitors. Three dose-escalation patients achieved partial responses, one with hepatocellular carcinoma and two with cutaneous melanoma. The point of sequencing TCRbeta in the periphery was to test whether ivuxolimab changed TCR sequence diversity and drove clonal T-cell expansion. The paper describes the monotherapy dose-escalation part (N of about 55 patients) of the phase I trial of ivuxolimab. What the authors observed across the whole study: On average, CD8+ T cells showed more expanded clones than CD4+ T cells after ivuxolimab. Low levels of normalized T-cell clonal expansion were also seen in some nonresponding patients. Clonal expansion of both CD4+ and CD8+ blood T cells was observed from baseline to week 6 at doses 0.1 to 3.0 mg/kg. Which antigens the clonally expanded peripheral T cells were specific for was not determined. In partial responders in the 0.1-3.0 mg/kg groups, normalized peripheral clonal expansion was found to be among the lowest, especially among CD8+ T cells.

The germline V gene supplies CDR1 SGHTA and CDR2 FQGTGA. V lost 5 bases and J lost 10 bases; the stretch between them is 15 bases long. From the cysteine up to the phenylalanine, the CDR3 has a length of 14 residues. Of the read, only the CDR3 DNA is kept; its 42 bases are in frame from base 1. Genomic DNA was extracted from sorted cells for sequencing of the TCRbeta CDR3 region. The immunoSEQ Assay was used to sequence the TCRbeta CDR3 regions. What TCRdb holds here is the immuneACCESS table cut down to in-frame rearrangements. Part of the clones is not present; checked against another copy, under half of the missing clones reflect an unresolved V gene, and the others are unexplained. Within this sample are 95,000 to 100,000 clones, with about 80% of them counted one time only. The ten largest account for more than 1.1% of the sample. As for this clone: Its antigen remains unidentified. Base qualities were left out, and no much larger clone turns up one base away.

The trial excluded patients who had a history of autoimmune disease or were on systemic immunosuppression. In every dose cohort, peripheral blood was drawn for TCR sequencing at baseline, cycle 4 day 1, and cycle 7 day 1. Samples were obtained from an open-label, multicenter, first-in-human phase I dose-escalation trial of ivuxolimab. The trial enrolled adults with locally advanced or metastatic head and neck squamous cell, hepatocellular, melanoma or renal cell carcinoma. CD4+ and CD8+ T cells were sorted separately from peripheral blood before TCR sequencing. This receptor was obtained from an adult with an advanced solid tumor such as melanoma, head and neck, liver or kidney cancer. The sequence joins TRBV7-3 to TRBJ1-6; TRBD1 could be the D gene, as 6 bases match. The sample here was CD4+ or CD8+ T cells sorted from blood, taken in a trial of the OX40 agonist ivuxolimab. The bases read TGTGCCAGCAGCCGGGACACTGTTAGATCACCCCTCCACTTT. Its translation is CASSRDTVRSPLHF.